The source of this TCR beta chain is a study of T cell responses to AZD1222 COVID-19 vaccine. Generated by immunoSEQ multiplex PCR, the TCRdb table keeps only in-frame clones and is missing some. The sample holds 120,000 or so clones, 92% seen once. V was clipped by 0 bases and J by 10 bases, with 9 bases between them. Germline V gene sequence: CDR1 SGHVS, CDR2 FQNEAQ. This CDR3 is built from 12 residues. V is TRBV7-8 and J is TRBJ1-1, with D hard to call. Source: peripheral blood, taken on day 0 of AZD1222 vaccination. The source of this sequence is an adult in good health. CDR3 loop: CASSLAGPRAFF. As DNA, the CDR3 is TGTGCCAGCAGCTTAGCGGGTCCGAGAGCTTTCTTT. Full variable domain (outside the CDR3, taken from reference TRBV7-8 and TRBJ1-1): GAGVSQSPRYKVAKRGQDVALRCDPISGHVSLFWYQQALGQGPEFLTYFQNEAQLDKSGLPSDRFFAERPEGSVSTLKIQRTQQEDSAVYLCASSLAGPRAFFGQGTRLTVV.